Detailed here is one T cell receptor beta chain. This table comes from immunoSEQ multiplex PCR, and its TCRdb copy is limited to in-frame clones, with some not included. The table records more than 65,000 clones, 80% to 90% of them present only once. This entry belongs to a study of blood T cell repertoires in COVID-19. As for the study in general: The analysed material was cDNA or gDNA that came from T cells, B-cell-depleted T cells, or PBMCs.

The CDR3 runs to 12 residues. J was trimmed by 5 bases and V by 6 bases; bases with no gene match: 4. Germline CDR1 and CDR2: SQVTM and ANQGSEA. What was sequenced was peripheral blood. The chain links TRBV29-1 to TRBJ1-2; 9 positions match TRBD1. The sequence was collected from a man over 45 with active COVID-19. CDR3 residues: CSVGQGWYGYTF. The CDR3 DNA is TGCAGCGTCGGACAGGGGTGGTATGGCTACACCTTC. The full variable domain, rest sourced from reference TRBV29-1 and TRBJ1-2, is SAVISQKPSRDICQRGTSLTIQCQVDSQVTMMFWYRQQPGQSLTLIATANQGSEATYESGFVIDKFPISRPNLTFSTLTVSNMSPEDSSIYLCSVGQGWYGYTFGSGTRLTVV.